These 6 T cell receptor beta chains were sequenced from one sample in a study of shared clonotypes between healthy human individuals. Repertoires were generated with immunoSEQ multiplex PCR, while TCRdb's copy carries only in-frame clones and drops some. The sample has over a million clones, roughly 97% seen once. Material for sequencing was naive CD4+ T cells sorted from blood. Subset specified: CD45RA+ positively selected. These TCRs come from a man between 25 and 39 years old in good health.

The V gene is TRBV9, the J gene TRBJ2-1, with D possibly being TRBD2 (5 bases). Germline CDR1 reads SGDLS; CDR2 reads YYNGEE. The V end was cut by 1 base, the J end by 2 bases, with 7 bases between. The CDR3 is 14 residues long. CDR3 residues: CASSVRGTYNEQFF. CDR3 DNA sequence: TGTGCCAGCAGCGTACGAGGGACCTACAATGAGCAGTTCTTC.

CDR3 sequence (DNA): TGTGCCAGCAGCTCCGGGACAGCCCATCAGGAGCAGTACTTC. Translation: CASSSGTAHQEQYF. The chain recombines TRBV7-8 with TRBJ2-7; 7 nucleotides align to TRBD1. CDR1 is SGHVS and CDR2 is FQNEAQ in the germline V gene. The CDR3 totals 14 residues. J lost 7 bases, V lost 4 bases, and 10 bases had no gene match.

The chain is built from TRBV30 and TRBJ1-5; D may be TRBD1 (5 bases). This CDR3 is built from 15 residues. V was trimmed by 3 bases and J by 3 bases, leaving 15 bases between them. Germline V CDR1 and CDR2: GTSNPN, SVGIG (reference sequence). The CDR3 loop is CAWSGGELFNQPQHF. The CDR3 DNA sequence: TGTGCCTGGAGCGGAGGGGAATTGTTCAATCAGCCCCAGCATTTT.

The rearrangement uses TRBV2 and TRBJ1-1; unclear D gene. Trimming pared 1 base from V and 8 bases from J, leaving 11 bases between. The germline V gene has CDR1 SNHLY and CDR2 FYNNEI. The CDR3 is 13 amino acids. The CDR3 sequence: CASSEGSWAEAFF. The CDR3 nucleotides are TGTGCCAGCAGTGAAGGTTCGTGGGCGGAAGCTTTCTTT. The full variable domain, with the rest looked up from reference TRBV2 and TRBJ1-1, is EPEVTQTPSHQVTQMGQEVILRCVPISNHLYFYWYRQILGQKVEFLVSFYNNEISEKSEIFDDQFSVERPDGSNFTLKIRSTKLEDSAMYFCASSEGSWAEAFFGQGTRLTVV.

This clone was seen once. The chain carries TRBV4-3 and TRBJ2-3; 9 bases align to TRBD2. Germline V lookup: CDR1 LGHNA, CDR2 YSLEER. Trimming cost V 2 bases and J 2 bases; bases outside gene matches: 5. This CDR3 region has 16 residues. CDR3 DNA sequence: TGCGCCAGCAGCCAATTTCTAGCGGGATTCACAGATACGCAGTATTTT. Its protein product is CASSQFLAGFTDTQYF.

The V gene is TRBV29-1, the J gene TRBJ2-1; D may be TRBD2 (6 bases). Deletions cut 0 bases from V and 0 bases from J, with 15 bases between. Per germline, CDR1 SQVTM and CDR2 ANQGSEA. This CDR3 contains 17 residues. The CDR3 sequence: CSVEDGRGGSSYNEQFF. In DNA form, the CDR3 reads TGCAGCGTTGAAGACGGTAGAGGAGGGAGCTCCTACAATGAGCAGTTCTTC.